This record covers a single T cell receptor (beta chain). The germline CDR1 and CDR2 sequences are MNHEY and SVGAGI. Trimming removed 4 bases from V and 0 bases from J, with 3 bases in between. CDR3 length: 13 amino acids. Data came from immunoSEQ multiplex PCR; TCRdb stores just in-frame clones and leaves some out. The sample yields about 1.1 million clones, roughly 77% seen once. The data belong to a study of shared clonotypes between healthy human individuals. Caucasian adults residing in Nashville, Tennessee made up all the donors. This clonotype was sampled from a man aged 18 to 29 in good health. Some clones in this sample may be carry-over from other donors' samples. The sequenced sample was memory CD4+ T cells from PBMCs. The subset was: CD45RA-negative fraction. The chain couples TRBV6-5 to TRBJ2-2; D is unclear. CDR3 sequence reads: CASSWSNTGELFF. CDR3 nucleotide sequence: TGTGCCAGCAGTTGGTCGAACACCGGGGAGCTGTTTTTT.